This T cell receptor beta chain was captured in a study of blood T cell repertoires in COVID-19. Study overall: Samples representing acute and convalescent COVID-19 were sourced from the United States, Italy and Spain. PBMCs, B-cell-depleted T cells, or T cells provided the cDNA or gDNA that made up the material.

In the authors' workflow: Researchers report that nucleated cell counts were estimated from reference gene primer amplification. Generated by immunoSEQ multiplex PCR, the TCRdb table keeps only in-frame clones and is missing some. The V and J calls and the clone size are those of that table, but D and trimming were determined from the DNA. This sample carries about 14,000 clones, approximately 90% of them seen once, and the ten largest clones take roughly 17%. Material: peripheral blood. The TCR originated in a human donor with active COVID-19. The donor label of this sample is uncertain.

The DNA of the CDR3 is TGTGCCAGCAGTACAGCTAGCAGCTACGAGCAGTACTTC. As protein: CASSTASSYEQYF. The chain joins TRBV6-5 to TRBJ2-7, with a weak D call TRBD2 (5 bases). CDR1 is MNHEY, CDR2 SVGAGI, per germline. V dropped 5 bases and J dropped 3 bases, with 11 bases sitting between them. The CDR3 runs to 13 residues.